The present entry profiles one T cell receptor (beta chain) with its context. In the original workflow: Using reference gene primer amplification, nucleated cell counts were estimated. Repertoires were generated with immunoSEQ multiplex PCR, while TCRdb's copy carries only in-frame clones and drops some. V and J calls and clone size follow that table, whereas D and trimming were derived from the DNA. The sample shows approximately 400,000 clones, 89% of them seen only once. The data stem from a study of blood T cell repertoires in COVID-19. At the level of the study: Collection of acute and convalescent COVID-19 samples took place in the United States, Italy and Spain. Sample material is recorded as cDNA or gDNA derived from T cells, B-cell-depleted T cells, or PBMCs.

CDR3 length: 16 residues. V dropped 1 base and J dropped 0 bases, with 10 bases sitting between them. Germline V gene sequence: CDR1 KGHSH, CDR2 LQKENI. The sequenced sample consisted of peripheral blood. This chain connects TRBV18 to TRBJ1-3, with unresolved D. The receptor comes from a man aged 40-49 years with acute or convalescent COVID-19. The CDR3 DNA is TGTGCCAGCTCACCACTGTTACAAGACTCTGGAAACACCATATATTTT. This translates into CASSPLLQDSGNTIYF. Using reference TRBV18 and TRBJ1-3 for the parts outside the CDR3, the full variable domain is NAGVMQNPRHLVRRRGQEARLRCSPMKGHSHVYWYRQLPEEGLKFMVYLQKENIIDESGMPKERFSAEFPKEGPSILRIQQVVRGDSAAYFCASSPLLQDSGNTIYFGEGSWLTVV.